What follows is one TCR beta chain and its context. There are 15 residues in the CDR3. The V gene end was trimmed by 3 bases and the J gene end by 6 bases; junction bases not matched to a gene: 9. CDR1 and CDR2 from the germline V gene are MDHEN and SYDVKM. These data originate in a study of blood T cell repertoires in COVID-19. The method was immunoSEQ multiplex PCR; TCRdb's version includes in-frame clones alone and lacks a portion of them. The sample contains 50,000 or so clones, more than 90% of which appear only once. The chain employs TRBV28 and TRBJ2-7; TRBD2 matches 9 bases. The sequence derives from a human donor in a cohort sampled during active COVID-19. The specimen was peripheral blood. The CDR3 is CASSFSGRSSSEQYF. Here the CDR3 DNA reads TGTGCCAGCAGTTTTAGCGGGAGAAGTAGCTCCGAGCAGTACTTC.